This T cell receptor beta chain comes out of a study of T cell repertoires in cytomegalovirus infection. Across the whole study: HLA-C-restricted CMV epitopes, recently identified, and well-studied HLA-B-restricted ones were used by the study. Through public TCR beta signatures, both CMV infection and matching HLA type were indicated. General study points: Cumulative public TCR beta family frequency identified carriers of CMV plus the relevant HLA.

MiXCR, run by TCRdb on the reads, gives a single entry per CDR3 protein. The table shows around 430,000 distinct CDR3 sequences, with about 42% occurring only once. As to this clonotype: The antigen is undetermined.

Germline CDR1 reads SGHTA; CDR2 reads FQGNSA. V shed 4 bases, J shed 3 bases, and the junction held 2 bases outside the gene matches. The CDR3 runs 13 residues. This clonotype was obtained from a human donor in good health (CMV status not recorded). Some clones in this sample may be carry-over from other donors' samples. The chain employs TRBV7-2 and TRBJ1-2; 7 nucleotides line up with TRBD1. The sample in question was cultured PBMCs, obtained from culture after CMV antigen stimulation. The CDR3 protein is CASSSRGDYGYTF. The CDR3 DNA reads TGTGCCAGCAGCTCCAGGGGGGACTATGGCTACACCTTC.